Below are 5 T cell receptor beta chains sequenced from a single sample in a study of metastatic and nonmetastatic thyroid tumors. No treatment had been given to any patient before thyroid surgery. Using MiXCR, TCRdb reanalyzed the PCR reads. This sample yields roughly 9,200 clones, of which about 15% are seen a single time; 4.5% to 6% belongs to the top ten. Material for sequencing was blood. These receptors were obtained from a female donor with papillary thyroid cancer or a benign thyroid nodule (not recorded which). Some clones in this sample may be carry-over from other donors' samples.

In its sample, this clone is medium-sized. The genes are TRBV11-3 and TRBJ1-3; D is possibly TRBD1 (5 bases). The ends were cut back, 4 bases at V and 4 bases at J, with 17 bases in the middle. The germline V gene encodes CDR1 SGHNT and CDR2 YENEEA. The CDR3 is made up of 16 amino acids. The CDR3 loop reads CASSSGPGGRGNTIYF. Written as DNA, the CDR3 is TGTGCCAGCAGCTCCGGCCCCGGGGGTAGGGGAAACACCATATATTTT. The complete variable domain, with remaining parts taken from reference TRBV11-3 and TRBJ1-3, reads EAGVVQSPRYKIIEKKQPVAFWCNPISGHNTLYWYLQNLGQGPELLIRYENEEAVDDSQLPKDRFSAERLKGVDSTLKIQPAELGDSAVYLCASSSGPGGRGNTIYFGEGSWLTVV.

In this sample, this clone is medium-sized. The chain combines TRBV12-3 or TRBV12-4 with TRBJ2-7; D not certain. Trimming left V 5 bases short and J 1 base short, with 15 bases between. The CDR3 loop spans 15 amino acids. The CDR3 spells CASSRDGLLSYEQYF. The CDR3, as DNA: TGTGCCAGCAGTCGCGACGGTCTCCTGTCCTACGAGCAGTACTTC.

This clone counts as medium-sized. V and J are TRBV27 and TRBJ1-3; 8 bases match TRBD1. This CDR3 has 15 amino acids. Germline CDR1 reads MNHEY; CDR2 reads SMNVEV (reference sequence). V lost 10 bases and J lost 2; bases outside the gene matches: 10. CDR3 DNA: TGTGCCACCCCCTGGGGGGACAGGCCTGGAAACACCATATATTTT. Protein product: CATPWGDRPGNTIYF.

By share, this clone counts as medium-sized. V is TRBV5-1 and J is TRBJ2-7; D perhaps matches TRBD1 (6 bases). V was shortened by 1 base and J by 0 bases, with 11 bases between the two germline ends. The CDR3 consists of 15 residues. CDR1 SGHRS and CDR2 YFSETQ come from the germline V gene. The CDR3 bases are TGCGCCAGCAGCTTGTTAGGGACAAACTCCTACGAGCAGTACTTC. Translation gives CASSLLGTNSYEQYF.

This clone was detected ten times or more. The chain uses TRBV6-1 and TRBJ1-4; D unclear. The V and J ends lost 5 bases and 3 bases respectively, with 10 bases between them. The CDR3 sequence is 14 residues long. CDR1 is MNHNS and CDR2 is SASEGT in the germline V gene. The CDR3 DNA sequence: TGTGCCAGCAGTTTTCGGAAAGCTAATGAAAAACTGTTTTTT. It codes for CASSFRKANEKLFF.